The 21 T cell receptor beta chains below were found in one sample sequenced in a study of tumor and adjacent non-tumor tissue in lung cancer. This sample's RNA came from whole unsorted tissue. The library came from three nested PCR rounds adapted from ARM-PCR protocols. TCRdb re-called the multiplex PCR reads through MiXCR, storing one row per CDR3 protein. The sample records 100,000 to 150,000 distinct CDR3 sequences, approximately 71% being singletons. The material sequenced was lung tumor tissue. All receptors come from a man aged 30 to 39 with non-small cell lung cancer.

The gene calls are TRBV11-3 and TRBJ2-1; possibly TRBD1 or TRBD2 for D (5 bases each). Trimming stripped 1 base from V and 5 bases from J, with 24 bases between. This CDR3 comprises 19 residues. Germline V gene lookup returns CDR1 SGHNT and CDR2 YENEEA. In nucleotides, the CDR3 is TGTGCCAGCAGCTTAGTCATGCTCCAGGGCGGGTTTCCGGACAATGAGCAGTTCTTC. Protein product: CASSLVMLQGGFPDNEQFF.

In this sample, this clonotype turned up many times. This chain links TRBV10-1 with TRBJ2-6; D is uncertain. The CDR3 is made up of 18 amino acids. Germline V gene lookup returns CDR1 WNHNN and CDR2 SYGVQD (reference sequence). V gave up 6 bases and J gave up 0 bases, with 18 bases separating them. CDR3 DNA sequence: TGCGCCAGCAGCGCCGAACTGCCCGGAATCTCTGGGGCCAACGTCCTGACTTTC. This translates into CASSAELPGISGANVLTF.

This clonotype was seen only a few times. The V call is TRBV29-1, the J call TRBJ1-2; a possible D gene is TRBD1 (5 bases). The CDR3 loop spans 13 amino acids. Germline V gives CDR1 SQVTM, CDR2 ANQGSEA. The DNA for the CDR3 is TGCGGTACTTCAGACAGTCGGGTGTATGGCTACACCTTC. Translated, it gives CGTSDSRVYGYTF.

The chain employs TRBV5-6 and TRBJ1-1, with unresolved D. Trimming took off 4 bases at V and 10 bases at J, with 17 bases between the two ends. CDR1 SGHDT and CDR2 YYEEEE come from the germline V gene. The CDR3 length is 13 residues. In DNA form, the CDR3 reads TGTGCCAGCAGCACCATCGGGCCTGAGGGAGCTTTCTTT. Amino acids: CASSTIGPEGAFF.

As regards this clonotype: This may come from a read error, since a much larger clone is one base off. The chain combines TRBV12-3 or TRBV12-4 with TRBJ2-1, with unresolved D. The CDR3 has 10 residues. The CDR3 spells CTSSVTEQFF. The CDR3 DNA is TGTACCAGCTCAGTCACGGAGCAGTTCTTC.

This clonotype was seen a single time. V gene TRBV6-6 combines with J gene TRBJ2-7, with 10 bases matching TRBD2. The CDR3 runs to 16 residues. Germline V CDR1 and CDR2: MNHNY, SVGAGI (reference sequence). After removal of 10 bases from V and 3 bases from J, the junction contained 15 bases not matched to a gene. CDR3 region: CANSPYPGTSVYEQYF. For the CDR3, the DNA is TGTGCCAATAGCCCCTACCCCGGGACTAGCGTCTACGAGCAGTACTTC.

About this clonotype itself: Given the absence of the conserved phenylalanine or tryptophan at the CDR3 end, a read error is likely. This chain connects TRBV12-3 or TRBV12-4 to TRBJ2-7; 10 nucleotides line up with TRBD1. This CDR3 has 14 residues. J gave up 7 bases and V 2 bases, and 5 bases lay outside the gene matches. The CDR3: CASSLRTGGREQYL. DNA of the CDR3: TGTGCCAGCAGTTTAAGGACAGGGGGTCGGGAGCAGTACTTA.

As to this clonotype: Being one base from a much bigger clone, this may be a read error. The chain is built from TRBV29-1 and TRBJ1-4, with a tentative D call TRBD1 (5 bases). With 1 base removed from V and 6 bases from J, the gap between germline ends came to 12 bases. Per germline, CDR1 SQVTM and CDR2 ANQGSEA. This CDR3 comprises 14 residues. CDR3 sequence reads: CSVEGGVGDEKLFF. Written as DNA, the CDR3 is TGCAGCGTTGAAGGGGGGGTCGGCGATGAAAAACTGTTTTTT.

This clonotype was seen once. This may be a read error: a much more frequent sequence differs by one nucleotide. The chain recombines TRBV6-6 with TRBJ1-6; maybe TRBD1 (5 bases). The V gene lost 6 bases and the J gene lost 2 bases, with 20 bases spanning the gap. CDR3 size: 18 residues. The germline V gene has CDR1 MNHNY and CDR2 SVGAGI (reference sequence). The CDR3 DNA follows: TGTGCCAGCAGCTCAGGGTCCTACGTCAGCCCCTATAATTCACCCCTCCACTTT. It encodes CASSSGSYVSPYNSPLHF.

This clonotype was picked up many times. This rearrangement joins TRBV6-5 to TRBJ1-6; D is unclear. V lost 5 bases, J lost 11 bases, and 19 bases lay in between. The CDR3 totals 15 residues. Germline CDR1 and CDR2: MNHEY and SVGAGI. CDR3 DNA sequence: TGTGCCAGCAGTCGGCCAGGCGCCGGGCGGACACCCCTCCACTTT. It encodes CASSRPGAGRTPLHF.

The chain employs TRBV7-9 and TRBJ2-7; D not certain. V was pared by 5 bases and J by 2 bases, with 10 bases between. Germline lookup yields CDR1 SEHNR and CDR2 FQNEAQ (reference sequence). The CDR3 loop spans 13 amino acids. The CDR3 nucleotides are TGTGCCAGCAGCAAGACGGGCGCCTACGAGCAGTACTTC. Its protein is CASSKTGAYEQYF.

The rearrangement links TRBV20-1 to TRBJ1-6; the D is unclear. Trimming left V 3 bases short and J 12 bases short, with 21 bases between. The CDR3 length is 15 residues. Germline V CDR1 and CDR2: DFQATT, SNEGSKA (reference sequence). The DNA of the CDR3 is TGCAGTGCTAGGCTCGTGGGTACTAGGGATTTACCCCTCCACTTT. Amino acid sequence: CSARLVGTRDLPLHF.

This clonotype has ten or more counts. The J gene is TRBJ2-7, the V gene TRBV20-1; no definite D call. The V gene lost 3 bases and the J gene lost 0 bases, with 9 bases spanning the gap. The CDR3 consists of 13 residues. Per germline, CDR1 DFQATT and CDR2 SNEGSKA (reference sequence). The CDR3 loop is CSASDWSSYEQYF. In DNA form, the CDR3 reads TGCAGTGCTAGCGACTGGAGCTCCTACGAGCAGTACTTC.

The table lists this clonotype with many counts. The chain carries TRBV12-3 or TRBV12-4 and TRBJ1-1; no reliable D call. The ends were cut back, 2 bases at V and 4 bases at J, with 8 bases in the middle. CDR3 length: 13 residues. CDR3 protein: CASSLWGGTEAFF. The CDR3 DNA reads as TGTGCCAGCAGTTTATGGGGAGGCACTGAAGCTTTCTTT.

In nucleotides, the CDR3 is TGTGCCAGCAGTCCACGACGGCATGGGGAAAAACTGTTTTTT. Protein product: CASSPRRHGEKLFF. The chain employs TRBV12-3 or TRBV12-4 and TRBJ1-4; D remains ambiguous. V lost 5 bases and J 8 bases, leaving 15 bases between the germline ends. CDR3 length: 14 residues.

In the case of this clonotype: One end of the junction is discordant with germline, which a read error may explain. V and J are TRBV20-1 and TRBJ1-1; D gene unclear. Looked up from germline, CDR1 is DFQATT and CDR2 is SNEGSKA (reference sequence). This CDR3 contains 11 residues. CDR3 nucleotides: TGCGGTGCTACCTCTGGACCTGAAGCTTTCTTT. This encodes CGATSGPEAFF.

This rearrangement joins TRBV5-5 to TRBJ2-7; TRBD1 aligns across 8 bases. With V trimmed by 1 base and J by 6 bases, 12 bases remained unmatched. The germline V gene has CDR1 SGHKS and CDR2 YYEKEE (reference sequence). CDR3 size: 16 residues. CDR3 in DNA: TGTGCCAGCAGCTTGTTTCGGACAGGGACGGATATCGAGCAGTACTTC. Translating it yields CASSLFRTGTDIEQYF. Supplemented by reference TRBV5-5 and TRBJ2-7, the full variable domain reads DAGVTQSPTHLIKTRGQQVTLRCSPISGHKSVSWYQQVLGQGPQFIFQYYEKEERGRGNFPDRFSARQFPNYSSELNVNALLLGDSALYLCASSLFRTGTDIEQYFGPGTRLTVT.

Turning to this clonotype: One junction end disagrees with the germline gene, perhaps due to a read error. The J gene is TRBJ2-2, the V gene TRBV20-1; 9 bases are a match to TRBD1. Germline V gives CDR1 DFQATT, CDR2 SNEGSKA (reference sequence). CDR3 size: 15 residues. The CDR3 region has the DNA TGCAGAGCTACAAGGGACAGGGAGAGGACGGGGGAGCTGTTTTTT. This encodes CRATRDRERTGELFF.

The V call is TRBV6-1, the J call TRBJ2-1; weak D call: TRBD2 (6 bases). Germline assignment: CDR1 MNHNS and CDR2 SASEGT. Trimming removed 8 bases at V and 1 base at J, with 12 bases between. This CDR3 is built from 14 residues. Here the CDR3 DNA reads TGTGCCAGCTGTGGAGGGGAGTCCTACAATGAGCAGTTCTTC. This codes for CASCGGESYNEQFF.

Note on this clonotype: A single base separates this from a much larger clone, so it may be a read error. Here the CDR3 reads CGAKAGRDQPQHF. The CDR3 region has the DNA TGCGGTGCTAAAGCGGGACGGGATCAGCCCCAGCATTTT. This chain uses TRBV20-1 with TRBJ1-5; a weak D match, TRBD1 (5 bases). The length of the CDR3 is 13 residues. CDR1 and CDR2 (germline): DFQATT, SNEGSKA (reference sequence).

With regard to this clonotype: Just one base apart from a much larger clone, this may be a read error. CDR3 bases: TGTGCTAGTGGTTCCCCGGGACTCCCAGGCGATGGGCAGTTCTTC. This codes for CASGSPGLPGDGQFF. The chain uses TRBV12-5 and TRBJ2-1; possible D gene TRBD2, 6 bases. Germline V gives CDR1 LGHNT, CDR2 FRNRAP. CDR3 length equals 15 residues. Trimming cost V 4 bases and J 12 bases, with 22 bases left between them. Full variable domain (missing parts from reference TRBV12-5 and TRBJ2-1): DARVTQTPRHKVTEMGQEVTMRCQPILGHNTVFWYRQTMMQGLELLAYFRNRAPLDDSGMPKDRFSAEMPDATLATLKIQPSEPRDSAVYFCASGSPGLPGDGQFFGPGTRLTVL.